This TCR beta chain derives from a study of vaccination and CD4 T cells after COVID-19. Treatment here: roughly 11-day PBMC culture with coronavirus spike peptide pools or control peptides (ViraFEST assay). The unexposed donor's CD4+ T cells were collected before the COVID-19 pandemic (2011-2018). T cells were expanded with peptide pools, and expanded clonotypes were identified by TCR sequencing. Cultured CD4+ T cell DNA was sequenced using the Oncomine TCR Beta short-read assay. It was from cultured CD4+ T cells that genomic DNA was extracted. TCRdb re-analysed the PCR reads in MiXCR, keeping a single row per CDR3 protein. Of about 9,900 distinct CDR3 sequences listed, about 34% are singletons. On this clonotype: Antigen specificity is unknown.

The TCR originated in a human donor in good health. Sequenced material: CD4+ T cells from blood, cultured in vitro.

The CDR3 DNA sequence: TGTGCCAGTAGTACAATGGGAAGCAATCAGCCCCAGCATTTT. Amino acids: CASSTMGSNQPQHF. The V and J genes are TRBV19 and TRBJ1-5, with D hard to call. The ends were cut back, 4 bases at V and 1 base at J, with 8 bases in the middle. The CDR3 length is 14 residues. Per the germline V gene, CDR1 is LNHDA and CDR2 is SQIVND (reference sequence).